This T cell receptor (beta chain) was found in a study of cytomegalovirus exposure and HLA in healthy donors. Use of 60 Vbeta and 13 Jbeta primers characterized the PCR. Produced via immunoSEQ multiplex PCR; TCRdb's table is partial and in-frame only. The profile covers about 140,000 clones, with around 82% appearing a single time and around 6.8% taken by the ten largest. This CDR3 is built from 17 residues. Unmatched junction bases numbered 8, after V lost 0 bases and J lost 2 bases. Germline CDR1 and CDR2: SGHVS and FQNEAQ. J is TRBJ1-2 and V is TRBV7-8; 8 bases match TRBD1. Sequenced sample: PBMCs. The sequence was collected from a man aged 40-49 years in good health and CMV-seropositive. The CDR3 spells CASSLASQGANNYGYTF. The CDR3, as DNA: TGTGCCAGCAGCTTAGCCTCTCAGGGGGCGAACAACTATGGCTACACCTTC.